This passage covers 19 T cell receptor beta chains from one sample sequenced in a study of blood T cell repertoires in COVID-19 (dated by TCRdb to between 2020 and 2021). Libraries were constructed by the immunoSEQ multiplex PCR assay. In its TCRdb copy, this immuneACCESS table keeps in-frame sequences only and misses some clones. Where compared with another copy, unresolved V genes explain less than half of these, and the others have no known cause. This sample is represented by approximately 390,000 clones; about 89% of them were singletons. In total, the top ten clones hold approximately 2.4% of the sample. Sequencing input: peripheral blood. The origin of the receptors is a woman aged 55-69 years with COVID-19, enrolled during active disease.

This chain connects TRBV18 to TRBJ1-2; D gene ambiguous. The V end was cut by 1 base, the J end by 8 bases, with 11 bases between. From germline, CDR1 is KGHSH and CDR2 LQKENI. The CDR3 loop spans 13 amino acids. The CDR3 bases are TGTGCCAGCTCACCACAGCGGGGAAACGGCTACACCTTC. Residues: CASSPQRGNGYTF. Together with reference TRBV18 and TRBJ1-2, the CDR3 gives the full variable domain: NAGVMQNPRHLVRRRGQEARLRCSPMKGHSHVYWYRQLPEEGLKFMVYLQKENIIDESGMPKERFSAEFPKEGPSILRIQQVVRGDSAAYFCASSPQRGNGYTFGSGTRLTVV.

The chain recombines TRBV14 with TRBJ2-2; 7 bases agree with TRBD1. The CDR3 runs 15 residues. Germline-derived CDR1 and CDR2 are SGHDN and FVKESK. With V trimmed by 4 bases and J by 4 bases, 6 bases remained unmatched. This CDR3 is CASSLRQGSTGELFF. The CDR3 bases are TGTGCCAGCAGCCTCCGACAGGGATCCACCGGGGAGCTGTTTTTT.

The V call is TRBV13, the J call TRBJ2-1; D perhaps matches TRBD1 (6 bases). With 5 bases removed from V and 9 bases from J, the gap between germline ends came to 20 bases. Germline-derived CDR1 and CDR2 are PRHDT and FYEKMQ (reference sequence). The CDR3 is made up of 15 amino acids. The CDR3: CASSKGQPRRSEQFF. DNA of the CDR3: TGTGCCAGCAGCAAGGGACAACCTAGGCGTTCTGAGCAGTTCTTC.

V is TRBV4-2 and J is TRBJ1-5, with TRBD1 matching 7 bases. The CDR3 has 15 amino acids. Germline V CDR1 and CDR2: LGHNA, YNFKEQ. Trimming took 1 base from V and 8 from J; bases not matched to a gene: 8. The chain's CDR3 is CASSQGGTVVEPQHF. The CDR3 DNA reads as TGTGCCAGCAGCCAAGGGGGGACAGTAGTTGAGCCCCAGCATTTT.

CDR3 region: CATSRKTGYPGYTF. CDR3 nucleotide sequence: TGTGCCACCAGCAGAAAAACAGGGTATCCTGGCTACACCTTC. The V and J genes are TRBV15 and TRBJ1-2; D may be TRBD1 (6 bases). V lost 2 bases and J 7 bases, leaving 14 bases between the germline ends. The CDR3 is 14 amino acids. The V gene's germline CDR1 is LNHNV and CDR2 YYDKDF (reference sequence).

The chain has TRBV10-1 and TRBJ2-7, with D maybe TRBD2 (6 bases). Germline loops: CDR1 WNHNN, CDR2 SYGVQD (reference sequence). The ends were cut back, 2 bases at V and 5 bases at J, with 10 bases in the middle. This CDR3 spans 13 amino acids. The chain's CDR3 is CASSEAGTDEQYF. The CDR3 DNA reads as TGCGCCAGCAGTGAGGCAGGGACTGACGAGCAGTACTTC.

The rearrangement links TRBV12-3 or TRBV12-4 to TRBJ2-1, with a weak D call TRBD1 (6 bases). The CDR3 has 13 amino acids. V was pared by 5 bases and J by 4 bases, with 9 bases between. The CDR3: CASSPRGYNEQFF. For the CDR3, the DNA is TGTGCCAGCAGTCCGAGGGGGTACAATGAGCAGTTCTTC.

This rearrangement joins TRBV6-5 to TRBJ2-7; 7 nucleotides agree with TRBD1. CDR3 length: 13 amino acids. With 8 bases clipped from V and 0 bases from J, the junction kept 4 bases outside the gene matches. Germline V gene sequence: CDR1 MNHEY, CDR2 SVGAGI. CDR3 sequence (DNA): TGTGCCAGCGGGGGACAGAACTCCTACGAGCAGTACTTC. The encoded protein is CASGGQNSYEQYF.

The chain employs TRBV2 and TRBJ1-1, with D perhaps TRBD1 (6 bases). Germline values: CDR1 SNHLY, CDR2 FYNNEI. The CDR3 runs 14 residues. V was pared by 8 bases and J by 0 bases, with 13 bases between. The chain's CDR3 is CASDPTGVNTEAFF. The DNA of the CDR3 is TGTGCCAGCGATCCGACAGGAGTGAACACTGAAGCTTTCTTT.

The genes are TRBV29-1 and TRBJ1-1, with D unclear. There are 13 residues in the CDR3. Per the germline V gene, CDR1 is SQVTM and CDR2 is ANQGSEA. V shed 2 bases and J shed 6 bases, with 13 bases lying between them. The CDR3 loop reads CSVEPRGRPEAFF. The CDR3 bases are TGCAGCGTTGAACCCCGCGGGCGCCCTGAAGCTTTCTTT.

Here the CDR3 DNA reads TGTGCCACCAGCTACTCAGATACGCAGTATTTT. Translated: CATSYSDTQYF. This chain uses TRBV24-1 with TRBJ2-3; D gene unclear. Germline V gives CDR1 KGHDR, CDR2 SFDVKD. The ends were cut back, 7 bases at V and 4 bases at J, with 5 bases in the middle. The CDR3 is 11 residues long.

Only one count was recorded for this clone. The chain employs TRBV7-8 and TRBJ1-4; the match to TRBD1 covers 7 bases. V was pared by 5 bases and J by 7 bases, with 7 bases of the junction left unmatched. The CDR3 consists of 14 residues. Germline CDR1 reads SGHVS; CDR2 reads FQNEAQ. The DNA of the CDR3 is TGTGCCAGCAGCCACCGACAGGGTGGTGAAAAACTGTTTTTT. Amino acid sequence: CASSHRQGGEKLFF.

V is TRBV3-1 (or the pseudogene TRBV3-2) and J is TRBJ2-1, with unresolved D. The V end was cut by 4 bases, the J end by 9 bases, with 10 bases between. Germline-derived CDR1 and CDR2 are LGHDT and YNNKEL (reference sequence). The CDR3 length is 12 residues. The CDR3 region is CASSRRESEQFF. DNA of the CDR3: TGTGCCAGCAGCCGTAGAGAAAGTGAGCAGTTCTTC.

This sequence joins TRBV27 and TRBJ2-2, with a possible D match to TRBD2 (6 bases). Germline V gene lookup returns CDR1 MNHEY and CDR2 SMNVEV (reference sequence). The V gene lost 6 bases and the J gene lost 1 base, with 15 bases spanning the gap. The CDR3 covers 16 residues. CDR3 DNA: TGTGCCAGCAGCCCCCGGGGGACGGTGAACACCGGGGAGCTGTTTTTT. As protein: CASSPRGTVNTGELFF.

V gene TRBV18 combines with J gene TRBJ1-2; D remains unclear. Germline CDR1 KGHSH, CDR2 LQKENI. Trimming took 6 bases from V and 2 from J, leaving 13 bases between them. CDR3 length equals 14 residues. The CDR3 protein is CASSREGINYGYTF. The CDR3 DNA reads TGTGCCAGCTCCCGTGAGGGAATAAACTATGGCTACACCTTC.

The V call is TRBV3-1 (or the pseudogene TRBV3-2), the J call TRBJ1-4; 7 bases map to TRBD1. Germline lookup yields CDR1 LGHDT and CDR2 YNNKEL (reference sequence). The V gene end was trimmed by 4 bases and the J gene end by 7 bases; junction bases not matched to a gene: 6. This CDR3 has 14 residues. As DNA, the CDR3 is TGTGCCAGCAGCCTTCAGGGGGTTGGTGAAAAACTGTTTTTT. Its protein is CASSLQGVGEKLFF.

The rearrangement links TRBV18 to TRBJ2-7; D might be TRBD2 (5 bases). Germline CDR1 reads KGHSH; CDR2 reads LQKENI. The CDR3 sequence is 14 residues long. The ends were cut back, 6 bases at V and 4 bases at J, with 16 bases in the middle. CDR3 residues: CASSFVEGDYEQYF. The DNA of the CDR3 is TGTGCCAGCTCCTTTGTCGAGGGAGATTACGAGCAGTACTTC.

V usage is TRBV12-3 or TRBV12-4 and J usage is TRBJ2-1, with D possibly TRBD2 on 6 matching bases. This CDR3 spans 13 amino acids. V dropped 6 bases and J dropped 6 bases, with 12 bases sitting between them. DNA of the CDR3: TGTGCCAGCAGGGTGGACGGGGGCAATGAGCAGTTCTTC. Translated, it gives CASRVDGGNEQFF.

The chain combines TRBV6-5 with TRBJ2-3, with D maybe TRBD1 (5 bases). Germline CDR1 and CDR2: MNHEY and SVGAGI. V lost 11 bases and J 0 bases, leaving 15 bases between the germline ends. The CDR3 contains 14 residues. The CDR3 loop is CASAAGPSTDTQYF. The CDR3 region has the DNA TGTGCCTCGGCGGCAGGGCCCAGCACAGATACGCAGTATTTT.